This T cell receptor beta chain was identified during a study of early T cells in non-severe SARS-CoV-2 infection. Across the whole study: RNA in bulk from unsorted whole blood was sequenced, and chains were unpaired.

This clonotype was detected many times. Individually, cDNA molecules had unique molecular identifiers attached to them. Using its own MiXCR run on the 5' RACE reads, TCRdb lists one record per CDR3 protein. The top ten hold 4.2% of the sample, which has some 50,000 distinct CDR3 sequences, about 9.1% seen once. Germline V gives CDR1 ENHRY, CDR2 SYGVKD. This CDR3 spans 14 amino acids. J was trimmed by 7 bases and V by 2 bases; bases with no gene match: 5. The sequence came from an adult who was a healthcare worker with PCR-confirmed SARS-CoV-2 infection or an uninfected control (not recorded which). Specimen: whole blood. The chain links TRBV10-3 to TRBJ2-1; 7 nucleotides agree with TRBD1. As DNA, the CDR3 is TGTGCCATCAGTGAGCTTGAGGACAGGAATGAGCAGTTCTTC. This encodes CAISELEDRNEQFF.